Each of the 32 T cell receptor beta chains below was sequenced from the same sample in a study of cytomegalovirus exposure and HLA in healthy donors. The primer mix had 60 Vbeta and 13 Jbeta primers. Using immunoSEQ multiplex PCR, the repertoire was profiled, and TCRdb retains in-frame clones only, with some absent. The table lists under 120,000 clones, roughly 71% of them singletons. Sequencing input: PBMCs. These receptors were obtained from a man aged 40-55 years in good health and CMV-seropositive.

The V gene is TRBV10-2, the J gene TRBJ2-3; 8 positions match TRBD2. Trimming removed 7 bases from V and 6 bases from J; junction bases left unmatched: 9. The CDR3 has 14 amino acids. The germline V gene encodes CDR1 WSHSY and CDR2 SAAADI. CDR3 DNA: TGCGCCAGCAACGCGGGGGGCGGGTCCGATACGCAGTATTTT. Protein sequence: CASNAGGGSDTQYF.

This clone came up a few times. The rearrangement links TRBV5-1 to TRBJ1-2; 10 bases are shared with TRBD1. Germline CDR1 and CDR2: SGHRS and YFSETQ. The CDR3 is made up of 16 amino acids. Trimming cost V 3 bases and J 3 bases; bases outside gene matches: 8. Here the CDR3 reads CASSSRDRGRDYGYTF. The DNA of the CDR3 is TGCGCCAGCAGCTCCCGGGACAGGGGCCGAGACTATGGCTACACCTTC.

CDR3 loop: CASSEAEQGRGEAFF. The CDR3 DNA reads TGTGCCAGCAGTGAAGCGGAGCAGGGGAGAGGTGAAGCTTTCTTT. This sequence joins TRBV6-1 and TRBJ1-1; perhaps TRBD1 as D (6 bases). The CDR3 runs 15 residues. Looked up from germline, CDR1 is MNHNS and CDR2 is SASEGT. V lost 0 bases to trimming and J lost 7 bases, with 15 bases between them.

This clone was seen once. The chain joins TRBV2 to TRBJ2-1, with a possible D match to TRBD1 (6 bases). V lost 10 bases and J 8 bases, leaving 18 bases between the germline ends. CDR1 is SNHLY and CDR2 is FYNNEI in the germline V gene. The length of the CDR3 is 13 residues. CDR3 protein: CANNRVLGYEQFF. The CDR3 region has the DNA TGTGCCAACAACAGGGTTCTGGGCTATGAGCAGTTCTTC.

This clone came up a few times. The chain combines TRBV28 with TRBJ2-7; weak D call: TRBD2 (6 bases). Trimming stripped 5 bases from V and 1 base from J, with 15 bases between. The CDR3 is 15 residues long. Germline loops: CDR1 MDHEN, CDR2 SYDVKM. CDR3 in DNA: TGTGCCAGCAGTGCTTCTGGGACTGCTTCCTACGAGCAGTACTTC. It encodes CASSASGTASYEQYF.

This clone was observed a handful of times. This rearrangement joins TRBV4-3 to TRBJ2-1, with D possibly TRBD2 on 6 matching bases. V gave up 0 bases and J gave up 7 bases, with 13 bases separating them. Germline V gene sequence: CDR1 LGHNA, CDR2 YSLEER. CDR3 length: 15 residues. The CDR3 DNA reads as TGCGCCAGCAGCCAAGATATCGCGGGGATGAATGAGCAGTTCTTC. It translates to CASSQDIAGMNEQFF.

The J gene is TRBJ1-2, the V gene TRBV7-2, with 7 bases aligning to TRBD1. The germline V gene has CDR1 SGHTA and CDR2 FQGNSA. With 2 bases clipped from V and 4 bases from J, the junction kept 4 bases outside the gene matches. The CDR3 contains 14 residues. The CDR3 loop reads CASSLQTGSYGYTF. The DNA for the CDR3 is TGTGCCAGCAGCTTACAGACAGGGAGCTATGGCTACACCTTC.

V gene TRBV9 combines with J gene TRBJ1-1; D is uncertain. Per the germline V gene, CDR1 is SGDLS and CDR2 is YYNGEE. With 1 base removed from V and 4 bases from J, the gap between germline ends came to 8 bases. CDR3 length: 13 amino acids. In DNA form, the CDR3 reads TGTGCCAGCAGCGTACTCTCAGGCACTGAAGCTTTCTTT. Residues: CASSVLSGTEAFF.

The rearrangement uses TRBV9 and TRBJ2-7; 11 bases map to TRBD2. Germline-derived CDR1 and CDR2 are SGDLS and YYNGEE. The CDR3 runs 15 residues. V shed 3 bases and J 5 bases; nucleotides not matched to a gene: 7. Written as DNA, the CDR3 is TGTGCCAGCAGCGGTACTAGCGGGAGTACCCACGAGCAGTACTTC. Translation gives CASSGTSGSTHEQYF.

The V gene is TRBV30, the J gene TRBJ2-3; 10 bases line up with TRBD2. The germline CDR1 and CDR2 sequences are GTSNPN and SVGIG (reference sequence). The ends lost 0 bases at V and 2 bases at J; junction bases unmatched: 8. The CDR3 is 17 amino acids. The CDR3: CAWSVAGGPHPTDTQYF. The CDR3 region has the DNA TGTGCCTGGAGTGTAGCGGGAGGGCCTCACCCCACAGATACGCAGTATTTT.

In this sample, this clone turned up once. The gene calls are TRBV7-2 and TRBJ2-7; no clear D. Germline V gene sequence: CDR1 SGHTA, CDR2 FQGNSA. V lost 2 bases and J lost 1, with 6 bases in between. The CDR3 is 13 residues long. The CDR3 DNA follows: TGTGCCAGCAGCTTAATGCGGTCCTACGAGCAGTACTTC. This encodes CASSLMRSYEQYF.

The chain employs TRBV5-1 and TRBJ2-7; 10 bases agree with TRBD1. CDR1 and CDR2 from the germline V gene are SGHRS and YFSETQ. V shed 4 bases and J 2 bases; nucleotides not matched to a gene: 3. The CDR3 is 14 amino acids. CDR3 DNA sequence: TGCGCCAGCAGCCCAGGACAGGGGGCCTACGAGCAGTACGTC. It specifies CASSPGQGAYEQYV.

The chain joins TRBV7-9 to TRBJ2-2; 7 positions match TRBD1. This CDR3 is 15 amino acids long. Germline CDR1 and CDR2: SEHNR and FQNEAQ (reference sequence). V lost 4 bases, J lost 5 bases, and 7 bases stayed unmatched. The CDR3 nucleotides read TGTGCCAGCAGCTCCGACAGGGTCTGGACCGGGGAGCTGTTTTTT. Protein: CASSSDRVWTGELFF.

The chain is built from TRBV5-1 and TRBJ2-6, with 14 bases fitting TRBD2. The V and J ends lost 3 bases and 4 bases, in that order; junction bases with no gene match: 6. Germline V CDR1 and CDR2: SGHRS, YFSETQ. This CDR3 region has 18 residues. CDR3 amino acids: CASSWGTSGSSGANVLTF. Written as DNA, the CDR3 is TGCGCCAGCAGCTGGGGGACTAGCGGGAGTTCAGGGGCCAACGTCCTGACTTTC.

The chain employs TRBV15 and TRBJ2-1; 10 bases fit TRBD1. The CDR3 length is 16 residues. Per the germline V gene, CDR1 is LNHNV and CDR2 is YYDKDF (reference sequence). V shed 5 bases, J shed 6 bases, and the junction held 10 bases outside the gene matches. This CDR3 is CATSEPGTGVLNEQFF. The CDR3 nucleotides read TGTGCCACCAGCGAGCCCGGGACAGGGGTCCTCAATGAGCAGTTCTTC.

The table lists this clone with a count of one. The chain uses TRBV5-1 and TRBJ2-1, with 11 bases matching TRBD2. The trim removed 4 bases at V and 7 bases at J, leaving 10 bases unmatched. The CDR3 has 16 residues. CDR1 SGHRS and CDR2 YFSETQ come from the germline V gene. The CDR3 DNA follows: TGCGCCAGCAGCCTCTATAGCGGGAGGGCCGGTAATGAGCAGTTCTTC. Residues: CASSLYSGRAGNEQFF.

For the CDR3, the DNA is TGTGCCAGCAGTTTCCGGGACTCCCAAACCTACGAGCAGTACTTC. Translated: CASSFRDSQTYEQYF. This chain connects TRBV6-6 to TRBJ2-7; possible D gene TRBD2, 6 bases. The CDR3 is made up of 15 amino acids. Germline V CDR1 and CDR2: MNHNY, SVGAGI (reference sequence). V lost 4 bases to trimming and J lost 2 bases, with 15 bases between them.

Here the CDR3 DNA reads TGTGCCAGCCTTGAGGTTAGCGGGAGCTACGAGCAGTACGTC. It codes for CASLEVSGSYEQYV. The chain couples TRBV6-1 to TRBJ2-7; the match to TRBD2 covers 9 bases. The CDR3 is 14 amino acids. The junction had 8 bases not matched to a gene; V was cut back by 8 bases and J by 3 bases. Looked up from germline, CDR1 is MNHNS and CDR2 is SASEGT.

The CDR3 spells CASSFHKGSGDTEAFF. In DNA, the CDR3 is TGTGCCAGCAGTTTCCATAAGGGGTCTGGGGACACTGAAGCTTTCTTT. The J gene is TRBJ1-1, the V gene TRBV27, with a possible D match to TRBD1 (5 bases). The CDR3 extends over 16 amino acids. V lost 3 bases and J lost 3, with 17 bases in between. CDR1 and CDR2 from the germline V gene are MNHEY and SMNVEV (reference sequence).

This chain uses TRBV25-1 with TRBJ1-1; possible D gene TRBD1, 6 bases. Germline CDR1 reads MGHDK; CDR2 reads SYGVNS. The ends were cut back, 6 bases at V and 1 base at J, with 9 bases in the middle. The CDR3 covers 13 residues. CDR3 nucleotides: TGTGCCAGCAGACCGGACAGGAACACTGAAGCTTTCTTT. This sequence encodes CASRPDRNTEAFF.

The chain carries TRBV5-6 and TRBJ1-3; 8 bases are a match to TRBD1. The CDR3 consists of 13 residues. Trimming at V came to 0 bases and at J to 8 bases, leaving 1 base not matched to a gene. Germline CDR1 and CDR2: SGHDT and YYEEEE. CDR3 amino acids: CASSLDRGDTIYF. In nucleotides, the CDR3 is TGTGCCAGCAGCTTGGACAGGGGGGACACCATATATTTT.

V usage is TRBV6-1 and J usage is TRBJ2-1; D might be TRBD2 (6 bases). Germline CDR1 reads MNHNS; CDR2 reads SASEGT. The V end lost 6 bases, the J end lost 5 bases, and 17 bases lay between the germline ends. CDR3 length: 15 amino acids. The CDR3 protein is CASRTVAERNNEQFF. Here the CDR3 DNA reads TGTGCCAGCAGGACTGTAGCGGAGCGCAACAATGAGCAGTTCTTC.

This clone was found a few times. This chain links TRBV5-6 with TRBJ1-4; D remains unclear. The V end was cut by 1 base, the J end by 3 bases, with 10 bases between. This CDR3 has 15 amino acids. The germline CDR1 and CDR2 sequences are SGHDT and YYEEEE. The CDR3 is CASSLWVGANEKLFF. The CDR3 DNA is TGTGCCAGCAGCTTGTGGGTAGGAGCTAATGAAAAACTGTTTTTT.

The genes are TRBV7-7 and TRBJ2-5, with 8 nucleotides matching TRBD1. The V and J ends lost 1 base and 5 bases, in that order; junction bases with no gene match: 3. Germline CDR1 is SSHAT and CDR2 is FNYEAQ (reference sequence). The CDR3 length is 14 residues. The CDR3 coding sequence is TGTGCCAGCAGCTTAGGGACAGGGAAGGAGACCCAGTACTTC. It encodes CASSLGTGKETQYF.

The gene calls are TRBV18 and TRBJ2-5; 11 bases align to TRBD1. Germline V gene data show CDR1 as KGHSH and CDR2 as LQKENI. The CDR3 spans 15 residues. V dropped 4 bases and J dropped 2; count of bases not matched to a gene: 3. CDR3 coding DNA: TGTGCCAGCTCACTTGGACAGGGGGCACAAGAGACCCAGTACTTC. As protein: CASSLGQGAQETQYF.

In this sample, this clone turned up a few times. The rearrangement joins TRBV5-5 to TRBJ1-1; D not resolved. The V and J ends lost 8 bases and 1 base respectively, with 9 bases between them. CDR3 length: 12 amino acids. Germline V CDR1 and CDR2: SGHKS, YYEKEE (reference sequence). CDR3 sequence: CASSSKNTEAFF. The CDR3 DNA sequence: TGTGCCAGTTCATCCAAGAACACTGAAGCTTTCTTT.

V is TRBV7-8 and J is TRBJ2-7, with TRBD1 matching over 9 bases. The trim removed 5 bases at V and 6 bases at J, leaving 5 bases unmatched. CDR3 length: 13 amino acids. Germline V gene sequence: CDR1 SGHVS, CDR2 FQNEAQ. CDR3 nucleotides: TGTGCCAGCAGCAAGGGACAGGGCTCCGAGCAGTACGTC. This encodes CASSKGQGSEQYV.

V and J are TRBV4-1 and TRBJ1-1, with D maybe TRBD1 (6 bases). The V end lost 0 bases, the J end lost 5 bases, and 13 bases lay between the germline ends. The CDR3 contains 15 residues. Germline-derived CDR1 and CDR2 are MGHRA and YSYEKL. CDR3 nucleotides: TGCGCCAGCAGCCAAGAAACAGGGAGAGGAACTGAAGCTTTCTTT. Protein sequence: CASSQETGRGTEAFF.

The chain has TRBV21-1 and TRBJ2-1; no DNA check was done on the table's D call, TRBD1. TRBV21-1 corresponds to a pseudogene. This CDR3 has 19 residues. The CDR3 DNA follows: TGTGCCAGCAGCAAATCCGGGACAGGGCTGATTTACTCCTACAATGAGCAGTTCTTC. Its protein is CASSKSGTGLIYSYNEQFF.

This clone was counted a few times. This chain connects TRBV7-9 to TRBJ1-3, with a possible D match to TRBD1 (6 bases). The V end was cut by 5 bases, the J end by 0 bases, with 11 bases between. Germline V gene sequence: CDR1 SEHNR, CDR2 FQNEAQ (reference sequence). CDR3 length: 15 residues. In DNA form, the CDR3 reads TGTGCCAGCAGCCACTCGGACAGCTCTGGAAACACCATATATTTT. Protein product: CASSHSDSSGNTIYF.

This clone was seen a few times. The chain joins TRBV4-3 to TRBJ1-5; 10 nucleotides line up with TRBD1. This CDR3 comprises 16 residues. Trimming cost V 1 base and J 4 bases; bases outside gene matches: 4. In germline, CDR1 is LGHNA, CDR2 YSLEER. CDR3 sequence: CASSQGSGQGNQPQHF. CDR3 nucleotide sequence: TGCGCCAGCAGCCAAGGCTCGGGACAGGGGAATCAGCCCCAGCATTTT.

This rearrangement joins TRBV9 to TRBJ1-2, with unresolved D. Germline loops: CDR1 SGDLS, CDR2 YYNGEE. This CDR3 region has 14 residues. Trimming took off 1 base at V and 8 bases at J, with 15 bases between the two ends. This CDR3 is CASSVLPRSLGYTF. In DNA, the CDR3 is TGTGCCAGCAGCGTACTTCCGAGAAGCCTCGGCTACACCTTC.